This paragraph reports one TCR beta chain. Its target is not known. Sequencing used immunoSEQ multiplex PCR; TCRdb keeps in-frame clones, though not all of them. The table lists tens of thousands of clones, approximately 91% of them singletons. This record comes from a study of T cell responses to AZD1222 COVID-19 vaccine. Study-level results: Baseline serology detected seropositivity in only a handful of AZD1222 recipients. The breadth and depth of Spike-specific TCRs increased once two AZD1222 doses had been given. The donors showed a predominance of white British ancestry and of females, with possible underestimation of clonal diversity. Regions left unmutated in variants are reportedly the target of nearly half of spike-specific TCRs.

Germline V lookup: CDR1 LNHDA, CDR2 SQIVND (reference sequence). V trimming: 3 bases; J trimming: 0 bases; junction bases outside the gene matches: 10. This CDR3 spans 18 amino acids. This sequence was found in an adult in good health. Specimen: peripheral blood, collected on day 0 of AZD1222 vaccination. The chain is built from TRBV19 and TRBJ2-2; 7 positions agree with TRBD1. Here the CDR3 DNA reads TGTGCCAGTAGTATTTTGTCTTCAGGGGGAGCGAACACCGGGGAGCTGTTTTTT. Translated, it gives CASSILSSGGANTGELFF.